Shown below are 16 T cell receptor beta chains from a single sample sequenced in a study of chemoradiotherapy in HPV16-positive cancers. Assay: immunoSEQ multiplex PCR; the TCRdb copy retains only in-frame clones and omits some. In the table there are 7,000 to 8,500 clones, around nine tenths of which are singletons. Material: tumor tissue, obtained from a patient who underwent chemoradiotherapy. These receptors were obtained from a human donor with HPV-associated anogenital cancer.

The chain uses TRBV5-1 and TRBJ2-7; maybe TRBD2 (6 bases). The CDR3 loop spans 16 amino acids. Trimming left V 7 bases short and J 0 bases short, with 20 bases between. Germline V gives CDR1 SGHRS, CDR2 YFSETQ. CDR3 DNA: TGCGCCAGCTCATTGGCGGCGGAGGGAAGCTCCTACGAGCAGTACTTC. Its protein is CASSLAAEGSSYEQYF.

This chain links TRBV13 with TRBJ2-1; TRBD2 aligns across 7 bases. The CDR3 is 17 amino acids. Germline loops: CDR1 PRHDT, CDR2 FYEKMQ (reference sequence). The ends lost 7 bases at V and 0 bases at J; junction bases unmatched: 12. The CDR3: CASKGGRALGSYNEQFF. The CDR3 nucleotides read TGTGCCAGCAAAGGAGGGAGGGCCCTTGGCTCCTACAATGAGCAGTTCTTC.

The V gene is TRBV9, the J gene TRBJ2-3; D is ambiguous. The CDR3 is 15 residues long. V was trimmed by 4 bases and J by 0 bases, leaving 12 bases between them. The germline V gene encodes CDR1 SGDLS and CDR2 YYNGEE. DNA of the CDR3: TGTGCCAGCAGCCCTCCGGGCCTTAGCACAGATACGCAGTATTTT. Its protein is CASSPPGLSTDTQYF. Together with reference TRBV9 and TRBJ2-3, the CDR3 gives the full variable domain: DSGVTQTPKHLITATGQRVTLRCSPRSGDLSVYWYQQSLDQGLQFLIQYYNGEERAKGNILERFSAQQFPDLHSELNLSSLELGDSALYFCASSPPGLSTDTQYFGPGTRLTVL.

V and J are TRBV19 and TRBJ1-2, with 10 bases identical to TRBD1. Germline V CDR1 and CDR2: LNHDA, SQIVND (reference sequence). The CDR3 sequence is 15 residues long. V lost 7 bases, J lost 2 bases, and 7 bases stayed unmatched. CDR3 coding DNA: TGTGCCAGTACCTTGGGGACAGGGGAAAACTATGGCTACACCTTC. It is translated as CASTLGTGENYGYTF.

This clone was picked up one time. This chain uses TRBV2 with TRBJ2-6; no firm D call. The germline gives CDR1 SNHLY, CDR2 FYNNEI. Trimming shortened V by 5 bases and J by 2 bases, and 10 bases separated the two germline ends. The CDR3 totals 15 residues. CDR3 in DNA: TGTGCCAGCAGTATAATAAACGCTGGGGCCAACGTCCTGACTTTC. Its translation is CASSIINAGANVLTF. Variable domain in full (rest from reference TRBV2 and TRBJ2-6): EPEVTQTPSHQVTQMGQEVILRCVPISNHLYFYWYRQILGQKVEFLVSFYNNEISEKSEIFDDQFSVERPDGSNFTLKIRSTKLEDSAMYFCASSIINAGANVLTFGAGSRLTVL.

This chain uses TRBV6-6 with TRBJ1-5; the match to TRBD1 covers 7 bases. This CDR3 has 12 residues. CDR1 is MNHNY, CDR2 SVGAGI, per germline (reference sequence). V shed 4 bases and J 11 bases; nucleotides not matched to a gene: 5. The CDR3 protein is CASSSDRPSQHF. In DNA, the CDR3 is TGTGCCAGCAGTTCGGACAGGCCGTCCCAGCATTTT.

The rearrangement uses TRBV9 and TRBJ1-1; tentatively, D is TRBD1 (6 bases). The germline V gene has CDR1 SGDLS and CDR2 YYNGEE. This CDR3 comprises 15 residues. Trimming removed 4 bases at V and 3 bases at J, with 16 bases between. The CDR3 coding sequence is TGTGCCAGCAGCCCCCTCCCGGGGGGCGACACTGAAGCTTTCTTT. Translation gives CASSPLPGGDTEAFF.

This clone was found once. CDR3 DNA: TGTGCCAGCAGAGCTAGCACCGGGGAGCTGTTTTTT. It is translated as CASRASTGELFF. The chain uses TRBV6-6 and TRBJ2-2; D remains ambiguous. Deletions cut 6 bases from V and 4 bases from J, with 6 bases between. The CDR3 extends over 12 amino acids. Germline CDR1 is MNHNY and CDR2 is SVGAGI (reference sequence).

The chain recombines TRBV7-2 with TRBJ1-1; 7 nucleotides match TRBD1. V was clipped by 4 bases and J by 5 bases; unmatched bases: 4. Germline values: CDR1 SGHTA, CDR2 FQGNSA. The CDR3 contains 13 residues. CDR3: CASSSDRETEAFF. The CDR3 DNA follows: TGTGCCAGCAGCTCCGACAGGGAGACTGAAGCTTTCTTT. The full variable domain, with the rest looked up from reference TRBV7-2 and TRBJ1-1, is GAGVSQSPSNKVTEKGKDVELRCDPISGHTALYWYRQSLGQGLEFLIYFQGNSAPDKSGLPSDRFSAERTGGSVSTLTIQRTQQEDSAVYLCASSSDRETEAFFGQGTRLTVV.

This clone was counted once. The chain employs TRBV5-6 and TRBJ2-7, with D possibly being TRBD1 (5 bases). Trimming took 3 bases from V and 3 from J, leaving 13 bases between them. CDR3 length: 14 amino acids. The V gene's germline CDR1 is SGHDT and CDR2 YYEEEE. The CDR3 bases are TGTGCCAGCAGCTCCTTGGGGCTGGGCTACGAGCAGTACTTC. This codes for CASSSLGLGYEQYF.

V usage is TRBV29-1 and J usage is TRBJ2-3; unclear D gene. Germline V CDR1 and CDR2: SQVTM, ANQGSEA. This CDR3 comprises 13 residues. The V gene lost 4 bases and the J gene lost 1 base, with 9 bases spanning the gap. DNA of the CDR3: TGCAGCGTTGGGTCTGGGGGCACAGATACGCAGTATTTT. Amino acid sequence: CSVGSGGTDTQYF.

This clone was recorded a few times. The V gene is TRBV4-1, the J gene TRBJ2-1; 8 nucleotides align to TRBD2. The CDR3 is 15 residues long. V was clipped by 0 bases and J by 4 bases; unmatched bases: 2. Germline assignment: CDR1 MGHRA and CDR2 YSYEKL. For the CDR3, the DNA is TGCGCCAGCAGCCAAGATCAGCGGGGGTACAATGAGCAGTTCTTC. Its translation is CASSQDQRGYNEQFF.

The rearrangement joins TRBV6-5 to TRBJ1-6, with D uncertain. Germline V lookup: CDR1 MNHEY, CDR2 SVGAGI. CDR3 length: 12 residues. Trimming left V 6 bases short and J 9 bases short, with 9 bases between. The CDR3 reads CASRRIGSPLHF. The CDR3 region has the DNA TGTGCCAGCAGGAGGATTGGTTCACCCCTCCACTTT.

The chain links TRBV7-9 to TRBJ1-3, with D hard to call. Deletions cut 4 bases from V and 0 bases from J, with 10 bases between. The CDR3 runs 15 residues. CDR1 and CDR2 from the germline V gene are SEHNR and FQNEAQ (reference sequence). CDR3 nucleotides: TGTGCCAGCAGCTACGACGGTGCCTCTGGAAACACCATATATTTT. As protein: CASSYDGASGNTIYF.

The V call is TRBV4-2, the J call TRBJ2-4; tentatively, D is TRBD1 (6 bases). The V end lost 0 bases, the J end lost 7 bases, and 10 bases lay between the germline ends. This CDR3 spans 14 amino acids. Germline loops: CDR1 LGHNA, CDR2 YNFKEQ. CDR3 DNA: TGTGCCAGCAGCCAAGATAGCAGGGGCAACATTCAGTACTTC. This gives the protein CASSQDSRGNIQYF.

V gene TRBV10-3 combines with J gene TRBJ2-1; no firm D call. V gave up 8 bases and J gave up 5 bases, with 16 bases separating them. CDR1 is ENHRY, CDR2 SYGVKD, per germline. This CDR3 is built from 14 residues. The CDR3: CAIYFDARDNEQFF. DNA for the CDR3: TGTGCCATCTACTTTGACGCTAGGGACAATGAGCAGTTCTTC.